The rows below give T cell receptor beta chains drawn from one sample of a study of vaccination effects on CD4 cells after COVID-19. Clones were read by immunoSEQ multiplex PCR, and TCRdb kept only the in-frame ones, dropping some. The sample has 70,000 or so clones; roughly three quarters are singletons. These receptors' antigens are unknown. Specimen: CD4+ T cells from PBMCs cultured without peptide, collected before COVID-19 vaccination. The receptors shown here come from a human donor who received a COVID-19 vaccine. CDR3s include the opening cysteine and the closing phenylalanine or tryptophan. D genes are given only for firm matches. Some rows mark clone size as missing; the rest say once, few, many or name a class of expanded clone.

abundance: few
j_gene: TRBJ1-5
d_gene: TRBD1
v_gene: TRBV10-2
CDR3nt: TGCGCCAGCAGTGGGAGACAGGGAGGGCAGCCCCAGCATTTT
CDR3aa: CASSGRQGGQPQHF

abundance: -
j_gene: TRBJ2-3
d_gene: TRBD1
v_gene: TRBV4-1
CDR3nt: TGCGCCAGCAGCCGGCTATACCGGGACAGGGCCCTTGGCACAGATACGCAGTATTTT
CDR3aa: CASSRLYRDRALGTDTQYF

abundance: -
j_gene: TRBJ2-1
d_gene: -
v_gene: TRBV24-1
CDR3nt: TGTGCCACCAGTGATGAAGGGACTGAGCAGTTCTTC
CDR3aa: CATSDEGTEQFF

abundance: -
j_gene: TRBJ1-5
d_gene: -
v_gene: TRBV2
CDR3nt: TGTGCCAGCAGTGACCGACAGGAGGATCAGCCCCAGCATTTT
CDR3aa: CASSDRQEDQPQHF

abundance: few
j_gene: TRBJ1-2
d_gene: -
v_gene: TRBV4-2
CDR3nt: TGTGCCAGCAGCCAAGATGTGAAGGGCTACACCTTC
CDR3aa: CASSQDVKGYTF

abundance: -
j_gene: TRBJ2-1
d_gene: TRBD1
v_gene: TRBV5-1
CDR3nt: TGCGCCAGCAGCCGGACAGGGCACGAGGATGAGCAGTTCTTC
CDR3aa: CASSRTGHEDEQFF

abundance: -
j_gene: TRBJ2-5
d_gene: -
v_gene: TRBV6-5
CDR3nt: TGTGCCAGCAGGATTGCAGGTACGGAGACCCAGTACTTC
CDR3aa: CASRIAGTETQYF

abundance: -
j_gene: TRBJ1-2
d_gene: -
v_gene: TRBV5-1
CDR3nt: TGCGCCAGCAGCCCTTCAGGGTCGGACTATGGCTACACCTTC
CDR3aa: CASSPSGSDYGYTF

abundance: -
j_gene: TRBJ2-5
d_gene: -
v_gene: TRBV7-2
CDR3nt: TGTGCCAGCACCTCGAACGGAGGCAAAGAGACCCAGTACTTC
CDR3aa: CASTSNGGKETQYF

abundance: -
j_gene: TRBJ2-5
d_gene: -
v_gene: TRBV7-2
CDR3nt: TGTGCCAGCAGCGCAAGTAATCCGGAGACCCAGTACTTC
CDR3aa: CASSASNPETQYF

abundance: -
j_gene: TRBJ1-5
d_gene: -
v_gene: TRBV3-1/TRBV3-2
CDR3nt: TGTGCCAGCAGCCAAGGCGATGGGGCACGCAATCAGCCCCAGCATTTT
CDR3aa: CASSQGDGARNQPQHF

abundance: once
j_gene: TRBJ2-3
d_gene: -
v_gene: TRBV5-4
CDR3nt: TGTGCCAGCAGCCCGGAAGACAGGAGCTTTAGCACAGATACGCAGTATTTT
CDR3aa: CASSPEDRSFSTDTQYF

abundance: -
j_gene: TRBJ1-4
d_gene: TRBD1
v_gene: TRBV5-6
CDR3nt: TGTGCCAGCAGCGGCCCCCCGGGACAGCCTAATGAAAAACTGTTTTTT
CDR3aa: CASSGPPGQPNEKLFF

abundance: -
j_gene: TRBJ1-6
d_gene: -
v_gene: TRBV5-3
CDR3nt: TGTGCCAGAAGCTTGGTGGGCGACGTTACAGGTCCGGGAGCTCCCCTCCACTTT
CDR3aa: CARSLVGDVTGPGAPLHF

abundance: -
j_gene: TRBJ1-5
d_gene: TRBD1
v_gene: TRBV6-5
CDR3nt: TGTGCCAGCTTACGGACAGGGAACAATCAGCCCCAGCATTTT
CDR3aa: CASLRTGNNQPQHF

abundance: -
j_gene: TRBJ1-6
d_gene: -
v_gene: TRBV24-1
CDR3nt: TGTGCCACCAGTGACAGCGGTTCACCCCTCCACTTT
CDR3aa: CATSDSGSPLHF

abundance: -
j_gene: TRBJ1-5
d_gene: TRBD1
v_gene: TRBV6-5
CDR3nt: TGTGCCAGCAGCGTAGACAGGGGAAGCAATCAGCCCCAGCATTTT
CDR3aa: CASSVDRGSNQPQHF

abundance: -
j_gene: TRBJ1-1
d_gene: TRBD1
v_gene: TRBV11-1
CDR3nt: TGTGCCAGCAGCGTACAGGGGTTCGGCACTGAAGCTTTCTTT
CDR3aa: CASSVQGFGTEAFF

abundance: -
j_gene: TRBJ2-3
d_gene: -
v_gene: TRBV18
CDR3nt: TGTGCCAGCTCATACCAACCAGGGGACACAGATACGCAGTATTTT
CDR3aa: CASSYQPGDTDTQYF

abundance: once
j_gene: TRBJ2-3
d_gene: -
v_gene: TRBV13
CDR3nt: TGTGCCAGCAGGGTCACTAGCACAGATACGCAGTATTTT
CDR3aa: CASRVTSTDTQYF

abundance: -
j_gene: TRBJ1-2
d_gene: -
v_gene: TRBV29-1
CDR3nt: TGCAGCGTTGAAGATCGACGAGGGGTCGCCTATGGCTACACCTTC
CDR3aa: CSVEDRRGVAYGYTF

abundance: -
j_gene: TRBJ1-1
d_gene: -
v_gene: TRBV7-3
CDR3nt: TGTGCCAGCAGCTTTAACCGTAACACTGAAGCTTTCTTT
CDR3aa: CASSFNRNTEAFF

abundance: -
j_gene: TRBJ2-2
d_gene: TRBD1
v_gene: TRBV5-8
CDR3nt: TGTGCCAGCAGCTCATCCGGGACAGCAACCGGGGAGCTGTTTTTT
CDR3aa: CASSSSGTATGELFF

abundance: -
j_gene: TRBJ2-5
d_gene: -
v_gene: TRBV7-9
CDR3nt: TGTGCCAGCAGCTTAGGACAGTCCCAGACCCAGTACTTC
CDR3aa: CASSLGQSQTQYF

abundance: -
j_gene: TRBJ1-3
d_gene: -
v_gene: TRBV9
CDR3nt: TGTGCCAGCAGCGTAGGTGCAGGAGGCTCTGGAAACACCATATATTTT
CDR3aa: CASSVGAGGSGNTIYF

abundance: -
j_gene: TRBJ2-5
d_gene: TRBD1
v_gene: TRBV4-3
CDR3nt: TGCGCCAGCAGCCGAGCCGGGAGACAGGGGGAGACCCAGTACTTC
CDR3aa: CASSRAGRQGETQYF

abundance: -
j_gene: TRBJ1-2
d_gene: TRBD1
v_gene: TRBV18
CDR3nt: TGTGCCAGCTCCACAGGGGATTATGGCTACACCTTC
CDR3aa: CASSTGDYGYTF

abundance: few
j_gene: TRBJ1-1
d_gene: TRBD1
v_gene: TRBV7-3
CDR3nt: TGTGCCAGCAGCTTAACAGGGGGCGGGAACACTGAAGCTTTCTTT
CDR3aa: CASSLTGGGNTEAFF

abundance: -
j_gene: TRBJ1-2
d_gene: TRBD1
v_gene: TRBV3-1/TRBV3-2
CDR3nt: TGTGCCAGCAGCCGTGGGACAGATGGCTACACCTTC
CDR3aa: CASSRGTDGYTF

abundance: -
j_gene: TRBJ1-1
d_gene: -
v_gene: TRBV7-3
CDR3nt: TGTGCCAGCAGCTTAACTCCAGGGTTTACTGAAGCTTTCTTT
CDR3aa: CASSLTPGFTEAFF

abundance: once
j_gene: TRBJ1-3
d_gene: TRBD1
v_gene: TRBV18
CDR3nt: TGTGCCAGCTCCTCGGACAGGTCTGGAAACACCATATATTTT
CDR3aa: CASSSDRSGNTIYF

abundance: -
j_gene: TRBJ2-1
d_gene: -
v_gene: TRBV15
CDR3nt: TGTGCCACCAGCGCCCGACAGGGAGGTGAGCAGTTCTTC
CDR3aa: CATSARQGGEQFF

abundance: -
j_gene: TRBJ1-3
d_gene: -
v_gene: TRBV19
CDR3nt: TGTGCCAGTACCGGAGGACGGAGCTCTGGAAACACCATATATTTT
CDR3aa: CASTGGRSSGNTIYF

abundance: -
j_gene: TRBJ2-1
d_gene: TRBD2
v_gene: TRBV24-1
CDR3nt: TGTGCCACCAGTGACGGGGGGACCGGAATCTACAATGAGCAGTTCTTC
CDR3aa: CATSDGGTGIYNEQFF

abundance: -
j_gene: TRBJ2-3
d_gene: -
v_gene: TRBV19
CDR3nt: TGTGCCAGTAGTATGGTCGGGAACCCAAGTACGCAGTATTTT
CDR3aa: CASSMVGNPSTQYF

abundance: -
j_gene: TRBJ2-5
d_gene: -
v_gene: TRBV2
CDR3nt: TGTGCCAGCAGCAGACGGAGCGCAACCCAAGAGACCCAGTACTTC
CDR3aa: CASSRRSATQETQYF

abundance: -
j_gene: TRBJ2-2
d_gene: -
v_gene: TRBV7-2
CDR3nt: TGTGCCAGCAGCTTAGCGAGCCAAGGCGGGGAGCTGTTTTTT
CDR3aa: CASSLASQGGELFF